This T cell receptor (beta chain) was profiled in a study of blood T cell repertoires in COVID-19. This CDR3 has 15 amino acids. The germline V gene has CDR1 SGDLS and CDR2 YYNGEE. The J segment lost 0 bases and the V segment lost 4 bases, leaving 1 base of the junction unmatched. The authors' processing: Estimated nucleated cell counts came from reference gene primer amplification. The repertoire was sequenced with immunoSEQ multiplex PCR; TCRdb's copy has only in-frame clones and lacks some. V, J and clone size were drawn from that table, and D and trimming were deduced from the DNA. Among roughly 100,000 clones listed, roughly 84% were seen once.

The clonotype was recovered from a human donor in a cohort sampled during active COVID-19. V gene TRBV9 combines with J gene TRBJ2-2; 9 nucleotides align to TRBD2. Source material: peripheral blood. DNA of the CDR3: TGTGCCAGCAGCAAGCGGGGGGCGAACACCGGGGAGCTGTTTTTT. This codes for CASSKRGANTGELFF.